Listed below are T cell receptor beta chains from one sample, sequenced in a study of blood T cell repertoires in COVID-19. TCRdb keeps only in-frame clones here, not all; method: immunoSEQ multiplex PCR. The table lists 300,000 to 500,000 clones, 85% to 90% of them singletons. Material: PBMCs or T cells enriched from blood (not recorded which). The receptors come from a woman aged 30 to 39 with acute COVID-19. Both conserved end residues are part of each CDR3. Fields, in order: V gene, D gene, clone size, J gene, CDR3 protein, CDR3 DNA. The D gene is left open where the match is weak. Some rows have no size entry. The others give once, few or many, or a class for an expanded clone.

>TRBV6-5|TRBD2|.|TRBJ2-2
CAAQSGTRDTGELFF
TGTGCCGCCCAATCCGGGACTAGGGACACCGGGGAGCTGTTTTTT
>TRBV25-1|TRBD1|.|TRBJ2-7
CASSVQGLGIYEQYF
TGTGCCAGCAGTGTACAGGGGTTGGGAATATACGAGCAGTACTTC
>TRBV6-5|TRBD2|.|TRBJ2-7
CASNQAGRSYEQYF
TGTGCCAGCAACCAAGCGGGGCGCTCCTACGAGCAGTACTTC
>TRBV15|.|.|TRBJ1-6
CATSQGWDSPLHF
TGTGCCACCAGCCAGGGCTGGGATTCACCCCTCCACTTT
>TRBV24-1|TRBD2|.|TRBJ2-3
CATSDLRGGTTDTQYF
TGTGCCACCAGTGATTTGCGGGGGGGGACGACAGATACGCAGTATTTT
>TRBV18|TRBD1|.|TRBJ2-7
CASSLGQGGIYEQYF
TGTGCCAGCTCACTAGGACAGGGGGGGATCTACGAGCAGTACTTC
>TRBV27|.|.|TRBJ2-7
CASSLSPLSHEQYF
TGTGCCAGCAGTTTAAGTCCCCTTAGCCACGAGCAGTACTTC
>TRBV2|.|.|TRBJ1-5
CATADRLNSNQPQHF
TGTGCCACCGCGGACCGACTAAATAGCAATCAGCCCCAGCATTTT
>TRBV3-1/TRBV3-2|.|.|TRBJ2-2
CASSIRQTLLNTGELFF
TGTGCCAGCAGCATCCGACAGACCCTACTGAACACCGGGGAGCTGTTTTTT
>TRBV19|.|.|TRBJ2-1
CASSGTRIQSSYNEQFF
TGTGCCAGTAGTGGAACTAGGATCCAGAGCTCCTACAATGAGCAGTTCTTC
>TRBV9|TRBD1|once|TRBJ2-3
CASSDRTGILPDTQYF
TGTGCCAGCAGCGACCGGACAGGGATTCTTCCAGATACGCAGTATTTT
>TRBV9|.|.|TRBJ1-2
CASSPYPGGYGYTF
TGTGCCAGCAGCCCCTATCCGGGAGGGTATGGCTACACCTTC
>TRBV6-1|.|.|TRBJ2-7
CASSEVPWGGGNEQYF
TGTGCCAGCAGTGAAGTCCCCTGGGGAGGGGGGAACGAGCAGTACTTC
>TRBV5-1|TRBD2|.|TRBJ2-3
CASSLAAGEPADTQYF
TGCGCCAGCAGCTTGGCCGCGGGGGAACCGGCAGATACGCAGTATTTT
>TRBV5-7|TRBD1|.|TRBJ2-5
CASTGVLRETQYF
TGTGCCAGTACAGGGGTCTTGAGAGAGACCCAGTACTTC
>TRBV7-9|TRBD1|.|TRBJ1-2
CASSPTGSYGYTF
TGTGCCAGCAGCCCGACAGGGAGTTATGGCTACACCTTC
>TRBV12-3/TRBV12-4|.|.|TRBJ1-3
CASSSTSGNTIYF
TGTGCCAGCAGCTCTACTTCTGGAAACACCATATATTTT
>TRBV19|.|.|TRBJ1-1
CASSIVDMNTEAFF
TGTGCCAGTAGTATCGTAGACATGAACACTGAAGCTTTCTTT
>TRBV11-3|TRBD2|.|TRBJ2-2
CASSFKTSGDLINTGELFF
TGTGCCAGCAGCTTCAAGACTAGCGGGGACCTAATTAACACCGGGGAGCTGTTTTTT
>TRBV24-1|.|.|TRBJ2-1
CATSDQTSRGRGREQFF
TGTGCCACCAGTGATCAGACCTCCAGGGGTCGCGGAAGGGAGCAGTTCTTC
>TRBV19|TRBD1|.|TRBJ2-4
CASRLDRAENIQYF
TGTGCCAGTAGATTGGACAGGGCGGAAAACATTCAGTACTTC
>TRBV19|.|once|TRBJ2-1
CATFDQGPEQFF
TGTGCCACCTTTGACCAGGGGCCTGAGCAGTTCTTC
>TRBV4-1|.|once|TRBJ2-7
CASRREGSYEQYF
TGCGCCAGCAGGCGTGAGGGATCCTACGAGCAGTACTTC
>TRBV2|TRBD1|.|TRBJ2-7
CASSVSPGTGVDEQYF
TGTGCCAGCAGTGTGTCGCCCGGGACAGGGGTTGACGAGCAGTACTTC
>TRBV3-1/TRBV3-2|.|.|TRBJ1-4
CASSQDRGSGEKLFF
TGTGCCAGCAGCCAAGATCGGGGGTCAGGGGAAAAACTGTTTTTT
>TRBV7-3|.|.|TRBJ1-1
CASSPDGMNTEAFF
TGTGCCAGCAGCCCGGACGGGATGAACACTGAAGCTTTCTTT
>TRBV4-1|TRBD1|.|TRBJ1-2
CASSLLQGAGYTF
TGCGCCAGCAGCCTCTTACAGGGGGCCGGCTACACCTTC
>TRBV4-3|TRBD2|.|TRBJ2-7
CASSQDERGLYEQYF
TGCGCCAGCAGCCAAGATGAGCGGGGACTCTACGAGCAGTACTTC
>TRBV24-1|.|.|TRBJ2-3
CATSDSGGGVDTQYF
TGTGCCACCAGTGATTCTGGGGGCGGAGTAGATACGCAGTATTTT
>TRBV12-5|.|once|TRBJ2-7
CASDAGDFRSYEQYF
TGTGCTAGTGACGCCGGGGACTTCCGCTCCTACGAGCAGTACTTC